Reported below is one T cell receptor beta chain. The antigen is undetermined. One end of the junction does not line up with germline, which may come from a read error. At least 6.5 million PBMCs were isolated per sample. Primers used in a second PCR of about 7 to 12 cycles were a sample-barcoded 5' primer and a J-beta primer mix. The yield of each sample was at least 2.5 million CDR3-containing paired-end reads. MiXCR, run by TCRdb on the 5' RACE reads, gives a single entry per CDR3 protein. The sample holds around 1.7 million distinct CDR3 sequences, approximately 28% seen once. This sample was taken from a study of blood T cells in healthy people across ages. Across the study: Template switching recovered approximately one barcoded beta molecule for every two T cells. Study-wide findings and caveats: Conclusively comparing naive with antigen-experienced cells was impossible with unsorted PBMCs.

This CDR3 has 15 amino acids. The rearrangement uses TRBV12-3 or TRBV12-4 and TRBJ2-7; TRBD2 matches at 7 bases. The sequence was collected from a woman in her 30s in good health. Source material: blood. The chain's CDR3 is CAGSLSIWEGNEQYF. CDR3 sequence (DNA): TGTGCCGGCAGTTTAAGTATCTGGGAGGGCAACGAGCAGTACTTC.